What follows are 7 T cell receptor beta chains derived from one specimen sequenced in a study of cytomegalovirus exposure and HLA in healthy donors. PCR was performed using 60 Vbeta and 13 Jbeta primers. Libraries were prepared by immunoSEQ multiplex PCR; TCRdb keeps only in-frame clonotypes and omits some of them. Of approximately 98,000 clones in the sample, approximately 72% were seen once. The sample was PBMCs. All receptors derive from a man aged 18 to 35 in good health and CMV-seropositive.

This chain uses TRBV6-4 with TRBJ2-2; 8 nucleotides align to TRBD2. This CDR3 is built from 15 residues. V lost 3 bases to trimming and J lost 7 bases; unmatched junction nucleotides: 7. Germline V gene lookup returns CDR1 MRHNA and CDR2 SNTAGT. The CDR3 is CASSEGRGGDGELFF. The DNA of the CDR3 is TGTGCCAGCAGTGAAGGCCGGGGGGGCGACGGGGAGCTGTTTTTT.

The V call is TRBV30, the J call TRBJ2-2; no firm D call. The CDR3 runs to 12 residues. Germline V lookup: CDR1 GTSNPN, CDR2 SVGIG (reference sequence). The germline V and J ends were trimmed by 2 bases and 4 bases, with 5 bases remaining between them. CDR3: CAWSLLTGELFF. As DNA, the CDR3 is TGTGCCTGGAGTCTCCTCACCGGGGAGCTGTTTTTT. Full variable domain (outside the CDR3, taken from reference TRBV30 and TRBJ2-2): SQTIHQWPATLVQPVGSPLSLECTVEGTSNPNLYWYRQAAGRGLQLLFYSVGIGQISSEVPQNLSASRPQDRQFILSSKKLLLSDSGFYLCAWSLLTGELFFGEGSRLTVL.

The chain carries TRBV6-7 and TRBJ2-4; 8 nucleotides agree with TRBD1. TRBV6-7 is an ORF, and what it does is uncertain. The junction had 14 bases not matched to a gene; V was cut back by 6 bases and J by 4 bases. This CDR3 comprises 17 residues. The CDR3 spells CASRDGQGRRPKNIQYF. The CDR3 coding sequence is TGTGCCAGCAGAGACGGACAGGGCCGACGGCCTAAAAACATTCAGTACTTC.

V usage is TRBV21-1 and J usage is TRBJ2-7; TRBD1, as called in the table, went unchecked against the DNA. TRBV21-1 is a known pseudogene. The CDR3 totals 9 residues. CDR3 in DNA: TGTGCCACAAACTACGAGCAGTACTTC. Its translation: CATNYEQYF.

The V call is TRBV9, the J call TRBJ2-7; 12 bases are shared with TRBD1. Trimming removed 4 bases from V and 2 bases from J; junction bases left unmatched: 10. CDR3 length: 17 residues. From germline, CDR1 is SGDLS and CDR2 YYNGEE. The CDR3 nucleotides are TGTGCCAGCAGCACCGGGACAGGGGGCGAGGTAACCTACGAGCAGTACTTC. Translation gives CASSTGTGGEVTYEQYF.

The V call is TRBV7-8, the J call TRBJ1-5; D call uncertain. Trimming removed 5 bases from V and 0 bases from J, with 8 bases in between. There are 14 residues in the CDR3. The germline CDR1 and CDR2 sequences are SGHVS and FQNEAQ. CDR3 in DNA: TGTGCCAGCAGCGCCGCGGCTAGCAATCAGCCCCAGCATTTT. Translating it yields CASSAAASNQPQHF. Combining the CDR3 with reference TRBV7-8 and TRBJ1-5 gives the whole variable domain GAGVSQSPRYKVAKRGQDVALRCDPISGHVSLFWYQQALGQGPEFLTYFQNEAQLDKSGLPSDRFFAERPEGSVSTLKIQRTQQEDSAVYLCASSAAASNQPQHFGDGTRLSIL.

This rearrangement joins TRBV6-5 to TRBJ2-3, with D tentatively TRBD1 (6 bases). The germline V and J ends were trimmed by 4 bases and 4 bases, with 18 bases remaining between them. Germline CDR1 is MNHEY and CDR2 is SVGAGI. The CDR3 totals 16 residues. The CDR3 region is CASSSTIGGGADTQYF. In DNA, the CDR3 is TGTGCCAGCAGTTCCACCATCGGTGGGGGCGCAGATACGCAGTATTTT.